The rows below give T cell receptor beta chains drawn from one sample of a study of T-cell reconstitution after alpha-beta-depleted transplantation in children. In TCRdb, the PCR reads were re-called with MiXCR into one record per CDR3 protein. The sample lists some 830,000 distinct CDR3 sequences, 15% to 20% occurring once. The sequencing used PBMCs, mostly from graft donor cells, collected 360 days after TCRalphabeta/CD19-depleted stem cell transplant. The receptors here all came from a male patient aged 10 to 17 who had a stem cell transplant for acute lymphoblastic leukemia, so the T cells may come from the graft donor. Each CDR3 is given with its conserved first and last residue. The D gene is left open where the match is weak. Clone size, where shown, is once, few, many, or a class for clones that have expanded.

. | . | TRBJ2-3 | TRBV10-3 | TGTGCCATCACGGATACGGGATCAGATACGCAGTATTTT | CAITDTGSDTQYF
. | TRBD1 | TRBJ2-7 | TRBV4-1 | TGCGCCAGCAGCCAATTCCAAGCGACAGGGAAGGGCGAGCAGTACTTC | CASSQFQATGKGEQYF
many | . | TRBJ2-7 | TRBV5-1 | TGCGCCAGCAGCTTCGGTGCGCCCTACGAGCAGTACTTC | CASSFGAPYEQYF
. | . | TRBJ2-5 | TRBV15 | TGTGCCACCAGCAGAGAGAGGGGGTTCGGGGAGACCCAGTACTTC | CATSRERGFGETQYF
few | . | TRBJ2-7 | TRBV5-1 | TGCGCCAGCAGGGTTGGGGATGGTGCGTCCTACGAGCAGTACTTC | CASRVGDGASYEQYF
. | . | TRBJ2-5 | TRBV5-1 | TGCGCCAGCAGCTTGGCCGGGGCCCCGCAAGAGACCCAGTACTTC | CASSLAGAPQETQYF
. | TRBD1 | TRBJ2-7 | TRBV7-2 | TGTGCCAGCAGCTTAGGCGGCCGAGGTCTGACAGGGCGGTACTTC | CASSLGGRGLTGRYF
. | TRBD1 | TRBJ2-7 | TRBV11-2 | TGTGCCAGCAGCTTAAATCCGACAGGGCCCTACGAGCAGTACTTC | CASSLNPTGPYEQYF
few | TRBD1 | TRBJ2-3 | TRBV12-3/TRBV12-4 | TGTGCCAGCAGCGCGACAGGGCCGCAGGGTACGCAGTATTTT | CASSATGPQGTQYF
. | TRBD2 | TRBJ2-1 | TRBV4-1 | TGCGCCAGCAGACCTAGACGCCTAGCGGGAGGCCATTACAATGAGCAGTTCTTC | CASRPRRLAGGHYNEQFF
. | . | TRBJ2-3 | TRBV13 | TGTGCCAGCAGCCCCTCGGCATGGGGGAGTAAGACAGATACGCAGTATTTT | CASSPSAWGSKTDTQYF
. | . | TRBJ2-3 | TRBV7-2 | TGTGCCAGCAGCTTGGGCCTGGTAGATACGCAGTATTTT | CASSLGLVDTQYF
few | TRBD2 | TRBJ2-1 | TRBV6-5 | TGTGCCAGCAGTTCCTTCGCAGGTGTTAGCGGGAGCAGTGAGCAGTTCTTC | CASSSFAGVSGSSEQFF
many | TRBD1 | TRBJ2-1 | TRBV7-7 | TGTGCCAGCAGATTCACCCGGGACAGGGGGATCTTC | CASRFTRDRGIF
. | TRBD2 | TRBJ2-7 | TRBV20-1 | TGCAGTGCTAGAACGCTAGCGGGAGCCCCACATTCCTACGAGCAGTACTTC | CSARTLAGAPHSYEQYF
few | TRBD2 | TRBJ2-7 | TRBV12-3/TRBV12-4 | TGTGCCAGCAGTTTTGGGGGGGGAGAGTACTTC | CASSFGGGEYF
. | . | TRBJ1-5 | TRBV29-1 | TGCAGCGTTGATGCCCCAAGGAATCAGCCCCAGCATTTT | CSVDAPRNQPQHF
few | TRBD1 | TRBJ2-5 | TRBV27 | TGTGCCAGCAGTTTCTGGGACAGGGGGCAAGAGACCCAGTACTTC | CASSFWDRGQETQYF
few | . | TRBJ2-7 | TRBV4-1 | TGCGCCAGCGGGATAGGGACTTCCACCCCGGGTTACGAGCAGTACTTC | CASGIGTSTPGYEQYF
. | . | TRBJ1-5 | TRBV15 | TGTGCCACCGAGGGCCGGGGGCAGCCCCAGCATTTT | CATEGRGQPQHF
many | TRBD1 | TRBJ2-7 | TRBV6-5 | TGTGCCAGCAGTTACTCGTCGGGGACAGGGAACTACGAGCAGTACTTC | CASSYSSGTGNYEQYF
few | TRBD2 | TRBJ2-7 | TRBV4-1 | TGCGCCAGCAGCCAAGTGGGACTAGCGACAACCTACGAGCAGTACTTC | CASSQVGLATTYEQYF
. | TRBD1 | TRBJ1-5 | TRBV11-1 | TGTGCCAGCAGCTTAGCCGGGACAGGACGGGTCAATCAGCCCCAGCATTTT | CASSLAGTGRVNQPQHF
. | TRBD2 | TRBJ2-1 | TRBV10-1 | TGCGCCAGCAGTGCAGGCGGGACTAGCGGCTCCAATGAGCAGTTCTTC | CASSAGGTSGSNEQFF
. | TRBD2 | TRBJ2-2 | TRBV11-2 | TGTGCCAGCAGCTTAGATATTAGGCTAGCGGGCACCGGGGAGCTGTTTTTT | CASSLDIRLAGTGELFF
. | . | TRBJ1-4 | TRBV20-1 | TGCAGTGCCCCGGCCCGGGCGAATGAAAAACTGTTTTTT | CSAPARANEKLFF
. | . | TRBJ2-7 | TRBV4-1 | TGCGCCAGCAGCCAACCCCGGGAAGGTAGGGGAACCTACGAGCAGTACTTC | CASSQPREGRGTYEQYF
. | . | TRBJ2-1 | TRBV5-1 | TGCGCCAGCAGCCTGGACGCACCATACTACAATGAGCAGTTCTTC | CASSLDAPYYNEQFF
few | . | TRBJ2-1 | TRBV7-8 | TGTGCCAGCAGCTTAGTGGAGTTTTGGAATGAGCAGTTCTTC | CASSLVEFWNEQFF